The 20 T cell receptor beta chains below come from one sample, sequenced in a study of identical twins. MiXCR was run by TCRdb on the 5' RACE reads, yielding one entry per CDR3 protein. The repertoire includes roughly 280,000 distinct CDR3 sequences, around 9.7% of them detected once, and approximately 6.5% sits in the top ten. This sample was shared with a second study, whose subject was yellow fever vaccine responses in identical twins.

Sequencing used CD8+ T cells sorted from blood. The receptors derive from a young woman in good health.

This clonotype was seen at least ten times. This chain connects TRBV29-1 to TRBJ2-1; D possibly corresponds to TRBD2 (5 bases). Per the germline V gene, CDR1 is SQVTM and CDR2 is ANQGSEA. CDR3 size: 14 residues. Trimming took off 2 bases at V and 0 bases at J, with 8 bases between the two ends. The CDR3 loop reads CSVENLASYNEQFF. The DNA for the CDR3 is TGCAGCGTTGAAAATCTAGCCTCCTACAATGAGCAGTTCTTC.

The table lists this clonotype with a few counts. The V call is TRBV24-1, the J call TRBJ2-7; TRBD1 matches at 8 bases. CDR1 and CDR2 (germline): KGHDR, SFDVKD. The CDR3 sequence is 16 residues long. J gave up 0 bases and V 6 bases, and 9 bases lay outside the gene matches. Written as DNA, the CDR3 is TGTGCCACCAGTTCAACCAGGGGGCCCCTCTCCTACGAGCAGTACTTC. It translates to CATSSTRGPLSYEQYF.

The CDR3 coding sequence is TGCAGTGCTAGAGATCGGGGACAGATGAACACTGAAGCTTTCTTT. Encoded protein: CSARDRGQMNTEAFF. The chain uses TRBV20-1 and TRBJ1-1; TRBD1 agrees at 7 bases. The germline V gene encodes CDR1 DFQATT and CDR2 SNEGSKA (reference sequence). The CDR3 sequence is 15 residues long. V dropped 0 bases and J dropped 0; count of bases not matched to a gene: 4.

On this clonotype: Its ends do not fully match the called genes, so a read error is possible. The chain carries TRBV20-1 and TRBJ2-3, with 11 nucleotides matching TRBD2. This CDR3 has 16 amino acids. The germline CDR1 and CDR2 sequences are DFQATT and SNEGSKA (reference sequence). The CDR3 DNA reads TGCTGTGCTAGAGAACTGACTAGCGGGATAGGAGATACGCAGTATTTT. The encoded protein is CCARELTSGIGDTQYF.

V and J are TRBV9 and TRBJ2-1; 7 nucleotides align to TRBD1. Germline loops: CDR1 SGDLS, CDR2 YYNGEE. V trimming: 4 bases; J trimming: 8 bases; junction bases outside the gene matches: 15. The CDR3 extends over 16 amino acids. The CDR3 here is CASSTMTGLVEDEQFF. The CDR3 nucleotides read TGTGCCAGCAGCACCATGACAGGGTTGGTAGAAGATGAGCAGTTCTTC.

This clonotype was observed a few times. The CDR3 nucleotides are TGCGCCAGCAGCCAAGATCGCGGGCTAGCGGGACGGGAGAGGAACGAGCAGTACTTC. Encoded protein: CASSQDRGLAGRERNEQYF. The genes are TRBV4-3 and TRBJ2-7, with 9 bases aligning to TRBD2. The CDR3 length is 19 residues. The germline V gene has CDR1 LGHNA and CDR2 YSLEER. V was pared by 0 bases and J by 5 bases, with 17 bases of the junction left unmatched.

This clonotype was picked up a small number of times. V usage is TRBV6-1 and J usage is TRBJ1-4, with 9 nucleotides matching TRBD1. Trimming cost V 6 bases and J 7 bases; bases outside gene matches: 12. CDR3 size: 16 residues. Germline V gene lookup returns CDR1 MNHNS and CDR2 SASEGT. The CDR3: CASRKQWDREGEKLFF. The CDR3, as DNA: TGTGCCAGCAGGAAACAATGGGACAGGGAGGGTGAAAAACTGTTTTTT.

This clonotype has only a few counts. An end of the junction does not agree with germline; a read error may underlie this. The chain employs TRBV2 and TRBJ2-2; D may be TRBD2 (5 bases). CDR1 SNHLY and CDR2 FYNNEI come from the germline V gene. The length of the CDR3 is 15 residues. CDR3 nucleotide sequence: TGTGCCAGCACTGAAGGTAGCGCGAACACCGGGGAGCTGTTTTTT. Translation gives CASTEGSANTGELFF. The variable domain in full, completed from reference TRBV2 and TRBJ2-2, reads EPEVTQTPSHQVTQMGQEVILRCVPISNHLYFYWYRQILGQKVEFLVSFYNNEISEKSEIFDDQFSVERPDGSNFTLKIRSTKLEDSAMYFCASTEGSANTGELFFGEGSRLTVL.

The sample holds many counts of this clonotype. The chain recombines TRBV6-6 with TRBJ2-7, with 7 bases matching TRBD1. CDR1 MNHNY and CDR2 SVGAGI come from the germline V gene (reference sequence). V was clipped by 6 bases and J by 5 bases; unmatched bases: 7. There are 13 residues in the CDR3. In DNA, the CDR3 is TGTGCCAGCAGAGACAGGGTGAGAGACGAGCAGTACTTC. It yields the protein CASRDRVRDEQYF.

At least ten counts were recorded for this clonotype. This chain connects TRBV20-1 to TRBJ2-7; D might be TRBD2 (6 bases). V was pared by 6 bases and J by 3 bases, with 15 bases between. The CDR3 runs 13 residues. CDR1 is DFQATT, CDR2 SNEGSKA, per germline (reference sequence). CDR3 loop: CSAGGAILYEQYF. Written as DNA, the CDR3 is TGCAGTGCAGGAGGGGCGATCCTCTACGAGCAGTACTTC.

This clonotype was counted at least ten times. The rearrangement links TRBV7-9 to TRBJ1-1, with D hard to call. Germline CDR1 SEHNR, CDR2 FQNEAQ (reference sequence). V dropped 2 bases and J dropped 1 base, with 5 bases sitting between them. The CDR3 is made up of 13 amino acids. The CDR3: CASSLPGNTEAFF. CDR3 nucleotides: TGTGCCAGCAGCTTACCAGGGAACACTGAAGCTTTCTTT.

This clonotype was seen repeatedly, ten times or more. V is TRBV12-3 or TRBV12-4 and J is TRBJ2-1, with TRBD1 matching over 7 bases. J lost 5 bases, V lost 5 bases, and 6 bases had no gene match. CDR3 size: 14 residues. Here the CDR3 reads CASSAGTVDNEQFF. The CDR3 DNA follows: TGTGCCAGCAGTGCCGGGACAGTGGACAATGAGCAGTTCTTC.

This clonotype has ten or more counts. This chain uses TRBV2 with TRBJ2-5; the D gene is possibly TRBD1 (5 bases). This CDR3 is 18 amino acids long. V gave up 0 bases and J gave up 0 bases, with 17 bases separating them. Germline lookup yields CDR1 SNHLY and CDR2 FYNNEI. CDR3 region: CASSEATQAGAHQETQYF. The CDR3 DNA follows: TGTGCCAGCAGTGAAGCAACGCAGGCTGGGGCTCACCAAGAGACCCAGTACTTC. Complete variable domain (other parts from reference TRBV2 and TRBJ2-5): EPEVTQTPSHQVTQMGQEVILRCVPISNHLYFYWYRQILGQKVEFLVSFYNNEISEKSEIFDDQFSVERPDGSNFTLKIRSTKLEDSAMYFCASSEATQAGAHQETQYFGPGTRLLVL.

This clonotype appeared a few times. The DNA for the CDR3 is TGTGCCAGCAGTTACTGGGGGGCCCGAGAAGATCAGCCCCAGCATTTT. Residues: CASSYWGAREDQPQHF. This chain links TRBV6-2 or TRBV6-3 with TRBJ1-5; a weak D match, TRBD1 (6 bases). V shed 1 base and J shed 5 bases, with 15 bases lying between them. The germline CDR1 and CDR2 sequences are MNHEY and SVGEGT. This CDR3 is 16 amino acids long.

This clonotype was detected only a few times. V usage is TRBV10-2 and J usage is TRBJ2-7, with 9 bases aligning to TRBD2. This CDR3 is built from 15 residues. Germline CDR1 reads WSHSY; CDR2 reads SAAADI. V lost 6 bases and J lost 0; bases outside the gene matches: 6. CDR3 residues: CASRAGTSLSYEQYF. DNA for the CDR3: TGCGCCAGCAGAGCCGGGACTAGCCTCTCCTACGAGCAGTACTTC.

This clonotype has just a few counts. This rearrangement joins TRBV7-9 to TRBJ2-7; 8 bases map to TRBD1. Per germline, CDR1 SEHNR and CDR2 FQNEAQ (reference sequence). There are 15 residues in the CDR3. V gave up 0 bases and J gave up 2 bases; unmatched junction bases: 3. The chain's CDR3 is CASSLAQGATYEQYF. The CDR3 coding sequence is TGTGCCAGCAGCTTAGCCCAGGGGGCAACCTACGAGCAGTACTTC.

In its sample, this clonotype was seen many times. CDR3 protein: CASSLAWLAGGREETQYF. CDR3 coding DNA: TGCGCCAGCAGCTTGGCATGGCTAGCGGGGGGCCGGGAAGAGACCCAGTACTTC. The V and J genes are TRBV5-1 and TRBJ2-5; TRBD2 matches at 11 bases. The CDR3 has 18 residues. The V and J ends lost 0 bases and 3 bases, in that order; junction bases with no gene match: 10. Germline V lookup: CDR1 SGHRS, CDR2 YFSETQ.

This clonotype was seen repeatedly, ten times or more. CDR3 sequence reads: CATRTSGNNEQFF. CDR3 nucleotides: TGTGCCACTAGGACTAGCGGGAACAATGAGCAGTTCTTC. V gene TRBV7-2 combines with J gene TRBJ2-1; 12 bases are shared with TRBD2. Germline loops: CDR1 SGHTA, CDR2 FQGNSA. Losses at the gene ends were 10 bases for V and 5 bases for J; bases not matched to a gene: 3. The CDR3 length is 13 residues.

This clonotype has only a few counts. The chain carries TRBV4-1 and TRBJ2-5; the D is unclear. V dropped 2 bases and J dropped 4 bases, with 14 bases sitting between them. The CDR3 covers 15 residues. The V gene's germline CDR1 is MGHRA and CDR2 YSYEKL. CDR3 region: CASSQLPRDVETQYF. CDR3 DNA: TGCGCCAGCAGCCAACTCCCCCGAGATGTAGAGACCCAGTACTTC.

Only a few counts were recorded for this clonotype. The V gene is TRBV7-9, the J gene TRBJ2-4; no clear D gene. Germline V lookup: CDR1 SEHNR, CDR2 FQNEAQ (reference sequence). V shed 4 bases and J shed 0 bases, with 16 bases lying between them. The CDR3 totals 17 residues. The CDR3 DNA reads TGTGCCAGCAGCTACGATCTTGAACAGAAAGCCAAAAACATTCAGTACTTC. Amino acid sequence: CASSYDLEQKAKNIQYF.